This T cell receptor (beta chain) was documented in a study of cytomegalovirus exposure and HLA in healthy donors. Study observations and caveats: Later analysis found that TCR beta chains associated with HLA were more clonally expanded than other, equally common chains. Later on, an analysis found that several of the most significant clusters appeared to be linked to common viral pathogens, which included parvovirus B19. According to the study, 150 to 200 TCR beta chains were cytomegalovirus-associated.

This clone occurred a few times. Antigen unknown. Looked up from germline, CDR1 is MDHEN and CDR2 is SYDVKM. V gave up 3 bases and J gave up 2 bases, with 12 bases separating them. The CDR3 has 15 amino acids. The PCR employed 60 Vbeta primers together with 13 Jbeta primers. This table comes from immunoSEQ multiplex PCR, and its TCRdb copy is limited to in-frame clones, with some not included. This sample has 85,000 to 130,000 clones, with around 80% found just once. Sequenced material: PBMCs. This TCR derives from a woman between 35 and 50 years old in good health and CMV-seronegative. The gene calls are TRBV28 and TRBJ2-3; D ambiguous. CDR3 protein: CASSFPISSTDTQYF. In DNA form, the CDR3 reads TGTGCCAGCAGTTTCCCTATCTCCTCCACAGATACGCAGTATTTT.